This T cell receptor beta chain was sequenced for a study of blood T cells in healthy people across ages. Regarding the study as a whole: With unsorted PBMCs, a conclusive comparison of naive versus antigen-experienced cells was not possible.

The sample holds a few counts of this clonotype. The antigen is not known. This sequence may be a read error, since a much larger clone differs from it by one base. Then a second PCR, running roughly 6 to 12 cycles, was carried out with a sample-barcoded 5' primer and a J-beta primer mix. A 12-random-nucleotide template-switch adaptor tagged each cDNA molecule. TCRdb reanalysed the 5' RACE reads using MiXCR and keeps one entry per CDR3 protein. The sample has 650,000 to 1,000,000 distinct CDR3 sequences; about 34% are singletons. No fewer than 7 million PBMCs went into each sample. Trimming pared 5 bases from V and 7 bases from J, leaving 21 bases between. The CDR3 extends over 15 amino acids.

This receptor was identified in a man aged 18 to 30 in good health. The chain recombines TRBV12-3 or TRBV12-4 with TRBJ2-7, with D possibly matching TRBD2 (6 bases). Material: blood. The CDR3 sequence is CASSLTPGDYNEQYF. Written as DNA, the CDR3 is TGTGCCAGCAGTCTCACTCCGGGAGATTACAATGAGCAGTACTTC.